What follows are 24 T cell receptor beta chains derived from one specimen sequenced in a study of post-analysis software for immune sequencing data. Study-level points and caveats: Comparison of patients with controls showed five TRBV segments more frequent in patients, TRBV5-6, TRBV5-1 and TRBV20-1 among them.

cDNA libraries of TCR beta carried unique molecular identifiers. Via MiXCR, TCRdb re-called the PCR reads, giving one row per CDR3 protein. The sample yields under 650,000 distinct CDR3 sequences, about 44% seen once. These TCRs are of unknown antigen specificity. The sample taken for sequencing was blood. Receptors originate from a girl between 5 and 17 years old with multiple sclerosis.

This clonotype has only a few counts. The CDR3 protein is CASSPEPRGAYNEQFF. The DNA for the CDR3 is TGTGCCAGCAGCCCCGAACCGCGGGGGGCCTACAATGAGCAGTTCTTC. J is TRBJ2-1 and V is TRBV13; 8 bases line up with TRBD2. This CDR3 spans 16 amino acids. Germline CDR1 PRHDT, CDR2 FYEKMQ (reference sequence). V lost 5 bases and J lost 2; bases outside the gene matches: 8.

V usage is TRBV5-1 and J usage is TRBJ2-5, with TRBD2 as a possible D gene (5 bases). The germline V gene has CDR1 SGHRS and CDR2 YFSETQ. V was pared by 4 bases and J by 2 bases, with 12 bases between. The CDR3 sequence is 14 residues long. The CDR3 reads CASSRGWVQETQYF. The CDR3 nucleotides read TGCGCCAGCAGCAGAGGGTGGGTTCAAGAGACCCAGTACTTC.

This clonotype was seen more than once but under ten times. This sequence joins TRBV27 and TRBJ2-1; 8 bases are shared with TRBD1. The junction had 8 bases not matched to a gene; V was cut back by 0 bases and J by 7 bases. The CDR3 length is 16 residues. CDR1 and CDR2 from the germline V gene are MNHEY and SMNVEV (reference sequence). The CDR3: CASSLSPQGARNEQFF. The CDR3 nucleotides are TGTGCCAGCAGTTTATCCCCGCAGGGGGCGCGGAATGAGCAGTTCTTC.

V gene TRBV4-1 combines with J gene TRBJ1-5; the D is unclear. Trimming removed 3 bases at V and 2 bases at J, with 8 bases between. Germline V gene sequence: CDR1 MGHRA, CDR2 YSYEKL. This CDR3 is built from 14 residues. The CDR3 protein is CASSHGSGNQPQHF. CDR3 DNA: TGCGCCAGCAGCCATGGTTCGGGCAATCAGCCCCAGCATTTT.

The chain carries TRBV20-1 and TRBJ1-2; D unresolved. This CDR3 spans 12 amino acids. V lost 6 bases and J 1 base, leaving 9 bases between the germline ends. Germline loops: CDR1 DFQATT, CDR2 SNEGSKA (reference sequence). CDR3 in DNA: TGCAGTGCCCCCAGTATTAACTATGGCTACACCTTC. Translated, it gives CSAPSINYGYTF.

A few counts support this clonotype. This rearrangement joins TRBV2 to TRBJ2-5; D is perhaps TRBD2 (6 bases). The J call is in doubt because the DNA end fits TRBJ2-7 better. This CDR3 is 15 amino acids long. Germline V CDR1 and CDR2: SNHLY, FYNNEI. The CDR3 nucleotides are TGTGCCAGCAGTGAAAGCGGACTACCAACCTACGAGCAGTACTTC. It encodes CASSESGLPTYEQYF.

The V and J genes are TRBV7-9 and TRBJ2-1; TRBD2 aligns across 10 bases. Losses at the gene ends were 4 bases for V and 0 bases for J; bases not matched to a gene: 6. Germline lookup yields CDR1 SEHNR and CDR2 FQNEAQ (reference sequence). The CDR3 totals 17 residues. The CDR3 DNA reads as TGTGCCAGCAGCTCCTCTAGCGGGGGTGGCTCCTACAATGAGCAGTTCTTC. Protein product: CASSSSSGGGSYNEQFF.

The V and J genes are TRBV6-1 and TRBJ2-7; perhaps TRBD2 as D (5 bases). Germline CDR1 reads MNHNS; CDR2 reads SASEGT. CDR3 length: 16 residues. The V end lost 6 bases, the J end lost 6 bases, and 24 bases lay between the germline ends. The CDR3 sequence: CASRNLDSFTDAEQYF. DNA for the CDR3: TGTGCCAGCAGGAACTTGGACTCCTTTACGGATGCCGAGCAGTACTTC.

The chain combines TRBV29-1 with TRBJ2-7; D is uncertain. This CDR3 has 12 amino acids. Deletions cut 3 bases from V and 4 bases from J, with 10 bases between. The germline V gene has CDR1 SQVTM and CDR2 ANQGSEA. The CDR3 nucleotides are TGCAGCGTTGAGGGTCCCAGATACGAGCAGTACTTC. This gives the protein CSVEGPRYEQYF.

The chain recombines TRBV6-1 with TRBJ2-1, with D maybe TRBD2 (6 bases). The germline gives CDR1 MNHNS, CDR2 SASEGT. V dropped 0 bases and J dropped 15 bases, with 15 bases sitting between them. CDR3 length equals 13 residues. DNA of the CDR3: TGTGCCAGCAGTGAAGCCCCGAGGGACTTTTTGTTCTTC. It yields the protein CASSEAPRDFLFF.

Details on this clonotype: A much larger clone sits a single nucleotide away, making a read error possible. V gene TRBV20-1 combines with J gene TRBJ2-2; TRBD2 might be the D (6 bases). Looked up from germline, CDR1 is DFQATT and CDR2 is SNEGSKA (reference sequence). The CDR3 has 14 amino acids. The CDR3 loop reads CSARGVLNTGGLFF. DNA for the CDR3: TGCAGTGCTAGGGGAGTACTGAACACCGGGGGGCTGTTTTTT.

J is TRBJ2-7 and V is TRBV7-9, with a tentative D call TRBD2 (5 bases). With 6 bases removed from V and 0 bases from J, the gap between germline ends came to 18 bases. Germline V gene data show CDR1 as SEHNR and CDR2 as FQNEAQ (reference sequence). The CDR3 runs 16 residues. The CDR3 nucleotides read TGTGCCAGCAGTCTAGCCTCTCCCTTAAGCTCCTACGAGCAGTACTTC. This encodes CASSLASPLSSYEQYF.

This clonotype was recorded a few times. The CDR3 nucleotides are TGTGCCAGCAGCTTAGAGGGGGGACGGTCCTACAATGAGCAGTTCTTC. Residues: CASSLEGGRSYNEQFF. The rearrangement links TRBV11-2 to TRBJ2-1; tentative D call: TRBD2 (6 bases). The germline V gene has CDR1 SGHAT and CDR2 FQNNGV. The CDR3 covers 16 residues. V lost 0 bases and J 1 base, leaving 10 bases between the germline ends. The full variable domain, completed using reference TRBV11-2 and TRBJ2-1, is EAGVAQSPRYKIIEKRQSVAFWCNPISGHATLYWYQQILGQGPKLLIQFQNNGVVDDSQLPKDRFSAERLKGVDSTLKIQPAKLEDSAVYLCASSLEGGRSYNEQFFGPGTRLTVL.

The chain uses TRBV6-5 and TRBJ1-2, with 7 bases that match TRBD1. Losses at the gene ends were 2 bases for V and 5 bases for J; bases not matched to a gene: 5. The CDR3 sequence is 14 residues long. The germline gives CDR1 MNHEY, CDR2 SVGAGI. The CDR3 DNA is TGTGCCAGCAGTTACGCGGCAGGGGGATATGGCTACACCTTC. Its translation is CASSYAAGGYGYTF.

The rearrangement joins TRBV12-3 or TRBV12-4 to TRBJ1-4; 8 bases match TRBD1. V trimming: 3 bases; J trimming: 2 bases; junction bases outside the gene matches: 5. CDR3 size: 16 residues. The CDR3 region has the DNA TGTGCCAGCAGTTTGACAGGGGCGGGCACTAATGAAAAACTGTTTTTT. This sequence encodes CASSLTGAGTNEKLFF.

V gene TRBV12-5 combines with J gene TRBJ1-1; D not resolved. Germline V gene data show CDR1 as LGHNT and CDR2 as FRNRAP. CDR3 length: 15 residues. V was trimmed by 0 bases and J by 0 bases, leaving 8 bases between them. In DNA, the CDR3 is TGTGCTAGTGGTTTGGTCTTGGGGATGAACACTGAAGCTTTCTTT. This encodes CASGLVLGMNTEAFF.

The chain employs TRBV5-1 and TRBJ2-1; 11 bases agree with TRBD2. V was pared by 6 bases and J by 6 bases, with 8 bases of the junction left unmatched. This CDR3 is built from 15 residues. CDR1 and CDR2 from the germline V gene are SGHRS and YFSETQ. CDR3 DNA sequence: TGCGCCAGCACCCTGACTAGCGGGAATTTCAATGAGCAGTTCTTC. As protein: CASTLTSGNFNEQFF. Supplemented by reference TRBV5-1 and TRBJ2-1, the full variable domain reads KAGVTQTPRYLIKTRGQQVTLSCSPISGHRSVSWYQQTPGQGLQFLFEYFSETQRNKGNFPGRFSGRQFSNSRSEMNVSTLELGDSALYLCASTLTSGNFNEQFFGPGTRLTVL.

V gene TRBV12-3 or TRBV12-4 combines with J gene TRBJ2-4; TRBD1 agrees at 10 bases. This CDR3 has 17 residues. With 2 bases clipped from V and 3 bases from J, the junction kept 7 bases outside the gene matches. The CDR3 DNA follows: TGTGCCAGCAGTTTAAGGGGGACAGGGGTAGGCAAAAACATTCAGTACTTC. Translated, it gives CASSLRGTGVGKNIQYF.

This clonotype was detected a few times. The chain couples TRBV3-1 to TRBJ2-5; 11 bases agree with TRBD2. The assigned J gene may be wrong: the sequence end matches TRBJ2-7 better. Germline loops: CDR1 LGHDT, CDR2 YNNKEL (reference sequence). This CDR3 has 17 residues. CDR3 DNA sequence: TGTGCCAGCAGCCAAGAAGGGACTAGCGGTTGGTACTACGAGCAGTACTTC. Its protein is CASSQEGTSGWYYEQYF.

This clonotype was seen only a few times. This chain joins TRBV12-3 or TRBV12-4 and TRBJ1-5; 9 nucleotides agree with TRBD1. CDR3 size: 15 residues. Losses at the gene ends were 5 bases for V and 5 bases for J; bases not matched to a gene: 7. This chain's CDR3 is CASSLTGGLDQPQHF. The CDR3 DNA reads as TGTGCCAGCAGTCTAACAGGGGGCCTAGATCAGCCCCAGCATTTT.

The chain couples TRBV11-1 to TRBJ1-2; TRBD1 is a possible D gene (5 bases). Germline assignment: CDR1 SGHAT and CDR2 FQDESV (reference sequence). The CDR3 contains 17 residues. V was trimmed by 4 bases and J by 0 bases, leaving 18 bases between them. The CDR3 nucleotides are TGTGCCAGCAGCTCGGGACCCGGGGGACCAGCTAACTATGGCTACACCTTC. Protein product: CASSSGPGGPANYGYTF.

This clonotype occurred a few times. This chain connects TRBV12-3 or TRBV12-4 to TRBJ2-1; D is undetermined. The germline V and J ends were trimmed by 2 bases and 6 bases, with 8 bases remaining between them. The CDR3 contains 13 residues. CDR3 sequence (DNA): TGTGCCAGCAGTTTAAGGGAAGTCAATGAGCAGTTCTTC. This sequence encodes CASSLREVNEQFF.

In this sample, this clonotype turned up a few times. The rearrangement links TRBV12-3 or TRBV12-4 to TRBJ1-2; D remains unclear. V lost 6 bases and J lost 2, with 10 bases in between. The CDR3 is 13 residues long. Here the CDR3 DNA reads TGTGCCAGCAGCCGCGCCAGGAACTATGGCTACACCTTC. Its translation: CASSRARNYGYTF.

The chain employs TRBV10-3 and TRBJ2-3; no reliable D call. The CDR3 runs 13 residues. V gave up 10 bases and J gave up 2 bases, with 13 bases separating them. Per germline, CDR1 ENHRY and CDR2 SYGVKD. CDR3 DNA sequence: TGTGCCAGCCAGGCAGCCCCCACAGATACGCAGTATTTT. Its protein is CASQAAPTDTQYF.